This entry lists 3 T cell receptor beta chains sequenced from one sample in a study of chronic HIV infection and antiretroviral therapy. TCRdb recomputed calls from the 5' RACE reads with MiXCR, one row per CDR3 protein. The sample shows about 31,000 distinct CDR3 sequences, about 9.6% of them seen only once. The source material was peripheral blood. These receptor sequences come from an adult who had HIV and had not received antiretroviral therapy, or was an uninfected healthy control (not recorded which).

The rearrangement uses TRBV2 and TRBJ2-6; no clear D. Germline CDR1 is SNHLY and CDR2 is FYNNEI. This CDR3 is 14 amino acids long. The germline V and J ends were trimmed by 2 bases and 4 bases, with 6 bases remaining between them. The chain's CDR3 is CASSERLGANVLTF. The CDR3 DNA reads as TGTGCCAGCAGTGAAAGGCTAGGGGCCAACGTCCTGACTTTC.

This clonotype was picked up a small number of times. This sequence joins TRBV29-1 and TRBJ2-1; D unclear. Germline V gives CDR1 SQVTM, CDR2 ANQGSEA. Trimming removed 3 bases at V and 6 bases at J, with 9 bases between. This CDR3 contains 12 residues. The CDR3: CSVDWQSNEQFF. CDR3 coding DNA: TGCAGCGTTGACTGGCAGTCCAATGAGCAGTTCTTC.

This clonotype has more than one count but fewer than ten. The V call is TRBV29-1, the J call TRBJ2-2; the D is unclear. V was trimmed by 6 bases and J by 3 bases, leaving 5 bases between them. CDR1 and CDR2 (germline): SQVTM, ANQGSEA. The CDR3 has 11 amino acids. The CDR3 loop is CSVHYTGELFF. The CDR3 DNA follows: TGCAGCGTCCACTACACCGGGGAGCTGTTTTTT.